This paragraph covers one TCR beta chain sequence. The antigen is unknown. This sample stems from a study of cytomegalovirus exposure and HLA in healthy donors. Participants comprised healthy donors of bone marrow. Primers: 60 Vbeta forward and 13 Jbeta reverse. Using immunoSEQ multiplex PCR, the repertoire was profiled, and TCRdb retains in-frame clones only, with some absent. The profile covers 250,000 to 300,000 clones, with almost 85% appearing a single time and about 2% taken by the ten largest. Regarding the study as a whole: It was likely that a cluster of highly shared sequence variants was a sequencing artifact.

The CDR3 sequence is 14 residues long. Germline CDR1 is GTSNPN and CDR2 is SVGIG (reference sequence). The trim removed 1 base at V and 9 bases at J, leaving 6 bases unmatched. The gene calls are TRBV30 and TRBJ1-6, with 7 positions matching TRBD1. Sequenced material: PBMCs. The clonotype was recovered from a woman aged 40 to 50 in good health and CMV-seropositive. This CDR3 reads CAWSDGQVGSPLHF. The CDR3 DNA reads as TGTGCCTGGAGTGACGGACAGGTGGGTTCACCCCTCCACTTT.